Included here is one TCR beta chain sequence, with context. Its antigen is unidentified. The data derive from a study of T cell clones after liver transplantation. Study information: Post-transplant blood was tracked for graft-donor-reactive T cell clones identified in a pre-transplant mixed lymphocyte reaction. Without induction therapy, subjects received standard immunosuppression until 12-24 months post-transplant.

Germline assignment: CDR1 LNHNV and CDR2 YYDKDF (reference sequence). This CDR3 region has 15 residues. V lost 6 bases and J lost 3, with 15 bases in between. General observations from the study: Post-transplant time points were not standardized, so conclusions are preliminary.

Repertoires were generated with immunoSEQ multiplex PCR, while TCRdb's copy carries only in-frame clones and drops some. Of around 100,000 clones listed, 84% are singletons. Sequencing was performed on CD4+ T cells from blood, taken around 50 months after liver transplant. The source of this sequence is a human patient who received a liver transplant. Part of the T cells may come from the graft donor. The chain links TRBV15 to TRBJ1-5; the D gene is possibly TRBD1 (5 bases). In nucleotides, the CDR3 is TGTGCCACCAGACTCTCGGGACGGTTCAATCAGCCCCAGCATTTT. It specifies CATRLSGRFNQPQHF.